The present T cell receptor (beta chain) was sequenced within a study of CD8+ T cells in alopecia areata. Germline loops: CDR1 LNHNV, CDR2 YYDKDF (reference sequence). The V end was cut by 0 bases, the J end by 5 bases, with 14 bases between. There are 15 residues in the CDR3. Once RNA had been extracted, it was reverse transcribed into cDNA to act as the sequencing template. Clones were sequenced by immunoSEQ multiplex PCR, and TCRdb holds only the in-frame ones, with some missing. This sample carries about 200,000 clones, about 61% of them seen once, and the ten largest clones take over 4%. Material: CD8+ T cells sorted from blood. V and J are TRBV15 and TRBJ2-7; D possibly corresponds to TRBD1 (6 bases). The sequence came from a human donor in good health. The CDR3, as DNA: TGTGCCACCAGCAGAGAGGGGGCCTTGGGTGACGAGCAGTACTTC. Translated: CATSREGALGDEQYF.